This is a list of T cell receptor beta chains from one sample in a study of blood T cell repertoires in COVID-19. Generated by immunoSEQ multiplex PCR, the TCRdb table keeps only in-frame clones and is missing some. The sample holds under 250,000 clones, roughly 82% seen once. The specimen sequenced was peripheral blood. These receptors came from a woman aged 70-85 years with acute or convalescent COVID-19. Both conserved end residues are part of each CDR3. Clone size is not always given. Where it is, it says once, few, many or a class for expanded clones.

j_call	v_call	clone_size	cdr3_aa
TRBJ1-4	TRBV15	few	CATSRLPGTGNEKLFF
TRBJ2-3	TRBV4-3	once	CASSPFSGGDTDTQYF
TRBJ1-1	TRBV12-3/TRBV12-4	NA	CASSYADREAFF
TRBJ2-2	TRBV7-9	NA	CASSANPGQGLRTGELFF
TRBJ1-5	TRBV19	NA	CASSIGGSGSNQPQHF
TRBJ2-7	TRBV6-5	NA	CASSYSSPQGFDEQYF
TRBJ2-2	TRBV7-9	NA	CASSPRLLAGANTGELFF
TRBJ1-5	TRBV7-2	once	CASSSLTGGSNQPQHF
TRBJ1-3	TRBV30	NA	CAWSVGGGGNTIYF
TRBJ2-3	TRBV2	NA	CASNWDSFTDTQYF
TRBJ2-5	TRBV5-1	NA	CASSLAPTGHQETQYF
TRBJ2-1	TRBV19	NA	CASSMTSSGGAYNEQFF
TRBJ2-5	TRBV5-1	NA	CASSLVQGAMETQYF
TRBJ2-1	TRBV15	NA	CATSTGGVSYNEQFF
TRBJ2-5	TRBV15	NA	CATSRAGTVETQYF
TRBJ1-6	TRBV28	NA	CASSLPSGTGGNSPLHF
TRBJ2-5	TRBV6-2/TRBV6-3	NA	CASSYSTPPRKTQYF
TRBJ1-5	TRBV6-6	NA	CASSPGQGVRSNQPQHF
TRBJ2-5	TRBV6-2/TRBV6-3	once	CASSYAAGGETQYF
TRBJ1-3	TRBV18	NA	CASSPPSGSGNTIYF
TRBJ2-5	TRBV7-2	NA	CASSFSQGAGETQYF
TRBJ2-1	TRBV6-6	NA	CASSYGQGGGNEQFF
TRBJ2-3	TRBV11-2	few	CASSLEFSESTQYF
TRBJ1-4	TRBV28	few	CASTLSTGGVEKLFF
TRBJ1-2	TRBV10-2	once	CASGRGTDYYGYTF
TRBJ1-2	TRBV4-1	NA	CASSQPTGGTYGYTF
TRBJ2-1	TRBV4-1	NA	CASSPRGEPYNEQFF
TRBJ1-2	TRBV28	few	CASSLAKQGAEGYTF
TRBJ1-4	TRBV4-3	NA	CASSQDRGEKLFF
TRBJ1-1	TRBV5-1	NA	CASSSDLRDTMNTEAFF
TRBJ1-5	TRBV6-5	NA	CASSLRGFNQPQHF
TRBJ2-3	TRBV10-1	once	CASSQDRDRDLTDTQYF
TRBJ2-2	TRBV5-5	NA	CASSLQVTGELFF
TRBJ2-3	TRBV5-6	medium-sized	CASSLGGATDTQYF
TRBJ2-1	TRBV6-6	NA	CASSYAWTSGYNEQFF
TRBJ2-4	TRBV11-2	NA	CASSQSRGLAKNIQYF
TRBJ1-5	TRBV5-6	NA	CASSATGTDQPQHF
TRBJ1-2	TRBV7-8	NA	CASSVDRVAGYTF
TRBJ1-1	TRBV10-1	NA	CASSRGQENTEAFF
TRBJ1-5	TRBV19	NA	CASSFGTERNQPQHF
TRBJ2-7	TRBV3-1/TRBV3-2	few	CASSPAGTLYEQYF
TRBJ1-1	TRBV5-6	NA	CASSLAWAYTEAFF
TRBJ1-1	TRBV28	once	CASSPGGTGGTEAFF
TRBJ2-5	TRBV3-1/TRBV3-2	NA	CASRQTSSGDGVQYF
TRBJ1-4	TRBV29-1	NA	CSVVGTDEKLFF
TRBJ2-2	TRBV13	NA	CASSFNPGELFF
TRBJ2-2	TRBV9	few	CASSVSTRHTGELFF
TRBJ2-5	TRBV27	NA	CASSPGLTSGGSGETQYF
TRBJ2-1	TRBV30	once	CAWSGGTGGNEQFF
TRBJ2-1	TRBV7-7	few	CASSSGRSGGNEQFF
TRBJ1-1	TRBV23-1	NA	CASSQSRDRDTEAFF
TRBJ2-2	TRBV29-1	NA	CSGGQGSTGELFF
TRBJ2-7	TRBV7-2	NA	CASTLGRVQGTSYEQYF
TRBJ2-6	TRBV5-1	NA	CASSLRGVLSGANVLTF
TRBJ1-5	TRBV11-2	once	CASSLDSIRSQPQHF
TRBJ2-1	TRBV27	NA	CASSLYGGRYNEQFF
TRBJ2-1	TRBV7-9	few	CASSLYGSYNEQFF
TRBJ1-5	TRBV6-1	NA	CASSEQGSPLVDQPQHF